This T cell receptor (beta chain) came from a study of CD8+ T cells in alopecia areata. Across the whole study: Treated patients received severity scores based on the percentage of scalp area affected. General study findings and limits: Patients shared TCRs less clearly than mice did, possibly for HLA-related reasons.

Trimming took 6 bases from V and 7 from J; bases not matched to a gene: 5. Germline V gene sequence: CDR1 SNHLY, CDR2 FYNNEI. The CDR3 loop spans 13 amino acids. Treatment noted: oral pan-JAK inhibitor, 5-10 mg twice daily. The study team obtained lesional scalp punch biopsies and peripheral blood from alopecia areata patients. To note about this clone: Its cognate antigen is unknown.

The authors extracted RNA and reverse transcribed it into cDNA as the sequencing template. Clones were sequenced by immunoSEQ multiplex PCR, and TCRdb holds only the in-frame ones, with some missing. The sample carries about 200,000 clones, around two fifths recorded once. Specimen: CD4+ T cells sorted from blood, collected at approximately week 30, from a patient treated with tofacitinib. This rearrangement joins TRBV2 to TRBJ2-2, with 7 bases fitting TRBD2. This sequence was found in a human donor with alopecia areata. CDR3 residues: CASSEGGRGELFF. The CDR3 DNA reads TGTGCCAGCAGCGAGGGAGGGCGCGGGGAGCTGTTTTTT. Combining the CDR3 with reference TRBV2 and TRBJ2-2 gives the whole variable domain EPEVTQTPSHQVTQMGQEVILRCVPISNHLYFYWYRQILGQKVEFLVSFYNNEISEKSEIFDDQFSVERPDGSNFTLKIRSTKLEDSAMYFCASSEGGRGELFFGEGSRLTVL.